The following is a T cell receptor (beta chain) sequence with its context. It was with 60 Vbeta and 13 Jbeta primers that the PCR ran. Sequenced by immunoSEQ multiplex PCR; TCRdb stores in-frame clones only, minus some. This sample carries around 210,000 clones, approximately 78% of them seen once, and the ten largest clones take 2.5% to 3.5%. This entry belongs to a study of cytomegalovirus exposure and HLA in healthy donors. V lost 5 bases to trimming and J lost 6 bases; unmatched junction nucleotides: 10. There are 15 residues in the CDR3. Germline values: CDR1 ENHRY, CDR2 SYGVKD. The source material was PBMCs. The receptor's source is a middle-aged woman in good health and CMV-seronegative. The gene calls are TRBV10-3 and TRBJ1-5; 7 bases map to TRBD1. CDR3 in amino acids: CAISLDRDPGQPQHF. The CDR3 bases are TGTGCCATCAGTCTCGACAGGGATCCCGGTCAGCCCCAGCATTTT.